This T cell receptor (beta chain) was found in a study of blood T cell repertoires in COVID-19. Study at large: Sites across the United States, Italy and Spain contributed samples from acute and convalescent COVID-19. T cells, B-cell-depleted T cells, or PBMCs provided the cDNA or gDNA that served as material.

Original processing notes: Nucleated cell counts were estimated from reference gene primer amplification. Some clones are missing from TCRdb's copy, which holds only in-frame ones; the method was immunoSEQ multiplex PCR. V and J calls plus clone size are reproduced from that table; the DNA served to infer D and trimming. The repertoire includes 130,000 or so clones, roughly 77% of them detected once, and just under 5% sits in the top ten. Germline V gene lookup returns CDR1 LGHDT and CDR2 YNNKEL (reference sequence). The J segment lost 10 bases and the V segment lost 0 bases, leaving 9 bases of the junction unmatched. The CDR3 has 15 amino acids.

The chain is built from TRBV3-1 (or the pseudogene TRBV3-2) and TRBJ1-2, with 9 bases fitting TRBD1. The specimen sequenced was peripheral blood. This TCR came from a woman in her 70s with COVID-19, enrolled during active disease. The CDR3 region is CASSQDLADRGAYTF. As DNA, the CDR3 is TGTGCCAGCAGCCAAGATCTGGCGGACAGGGGAGCCTACACCTTC.